The rows below give T cell receptor beta chains drawn from one sample of a study of beta chain features in type 1 diabetes. Measured with immunoSEQ multiplex PCR; TCRdb has only the in-frame clones, and not every one. The repertoire consists of roughly 300,000 clones, with 9.3% occurring once and the leading ten covering 0.9% to 1.1%. The specimen was central memory CD4+ T cells from blood. The receptors originated from a young man with type 1 diabetes. The CDR3 runs from the conserved cysteine through the conserved F or W.

V gene: TRBV5-1
J gene: TRBJ2-7
CDR3 protein: CASSHGTSGYEQYF

V gene: TRBV30
J gene: TRBJ2-5
CDR3 protein: CAWSGGVQETQYF

V gene: TRBV27
J gene: TRBJ2-7
CDR3 protein: CASSLYPGEQYF

V gene: TRBV7-2
J gene: TRBJ2-5
CDR3 protein: CASSLTGEETQYF

V gene: TRBV2
J gene: TRBJ2-7
CDR3 protein: CASGGRGQSF

V gene: TRBV9
J gene: TRBJ1-1
CDR3 protein: CASSRGNVATAFF

V gene: TRBV28
J gene: TRBJ2-4
CDR3 protein: CASGEGTLRNIQYF

V gene: TRBV4-1
J gene: TRBJ1-2
CDR3 protein: CASSQDGEGYTF

V gene: TRBV7-7
J gene: TRBJ2-7
CDR3 protein: CASSLAGSDEQYF

V gene: TRBV7-2
J gene: TRBJ2-5
CDR3 protein: CASSLGSAIETQYF

V gene: TRBV5-4
J gene: TRBJ1-2
CDR3 protein: CASSLVSDPAGGYTF

V gene: TRBV2
J gene: TRBJ1-1
CDR3 protein: CASRERGTEAFF

V gene: TRBV2
J gene: TRBJ1-6
CDR3 protein: CASSEIGGSPLHF

V gene: TRBV19
J gene: TRBJ2-2
CDR3 protein: CASSQSHDTGELFF

V gene: TRBV2
J gene: TRBJ2-7
CDR3 protein: CASSDNRDSYEQYF

V gene: TRBV28
J gene: TRBJ1-2
CDR3 protein: CASTSNSWGYTF

V gene: TRBV9
J gene: TRBJ2-5
CDR3 protein: CASSVEKWETQYF